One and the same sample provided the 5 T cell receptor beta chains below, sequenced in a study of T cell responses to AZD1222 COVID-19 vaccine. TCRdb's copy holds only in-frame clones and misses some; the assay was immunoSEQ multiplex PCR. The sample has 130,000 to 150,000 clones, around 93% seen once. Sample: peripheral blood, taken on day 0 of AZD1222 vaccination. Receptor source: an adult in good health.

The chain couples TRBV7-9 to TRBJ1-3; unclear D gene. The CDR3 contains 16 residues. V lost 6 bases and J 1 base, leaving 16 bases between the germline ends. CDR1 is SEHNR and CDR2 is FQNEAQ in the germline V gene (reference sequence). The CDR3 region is CASRWAGALSGNTIYF. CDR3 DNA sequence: TGTGCCAGCAGATGGGCGGGTGCTCTTTCTGGAAACACCATATATTTT.

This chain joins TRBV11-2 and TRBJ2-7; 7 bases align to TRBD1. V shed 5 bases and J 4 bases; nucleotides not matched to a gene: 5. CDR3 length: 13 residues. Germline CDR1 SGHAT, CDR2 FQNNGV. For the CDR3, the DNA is TGTGCCAGCAGCCCCTACAGGGGTTACGAGCAGTACTTC. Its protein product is CASSPYRGYEQYF.

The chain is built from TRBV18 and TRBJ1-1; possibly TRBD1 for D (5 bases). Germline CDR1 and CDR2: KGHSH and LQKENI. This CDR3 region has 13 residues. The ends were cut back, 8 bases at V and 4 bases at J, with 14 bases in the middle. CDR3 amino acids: CASTWEGPTEAFF. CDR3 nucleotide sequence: TGTGCCAGCACGTGGGAGGGGCCCACTGAAGCTTTCTTT.

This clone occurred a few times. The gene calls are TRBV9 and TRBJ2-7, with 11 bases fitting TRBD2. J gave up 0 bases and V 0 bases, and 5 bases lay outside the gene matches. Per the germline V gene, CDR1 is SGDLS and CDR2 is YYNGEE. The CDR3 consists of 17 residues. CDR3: CASSVGPSGRSSYEQYF. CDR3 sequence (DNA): TGTGCCAGCAGCGTAGGGCCTAGCGGGAGGAGCTCCTACGAGCAGTACTTC.

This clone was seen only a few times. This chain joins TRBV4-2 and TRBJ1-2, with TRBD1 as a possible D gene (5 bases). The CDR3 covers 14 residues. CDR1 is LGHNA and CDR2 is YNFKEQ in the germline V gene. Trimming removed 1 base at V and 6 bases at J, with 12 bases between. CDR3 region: CASSQAQGYDGYTF. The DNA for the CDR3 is TGTGCCAGCAGCCAAGCTCAGGGATATGATGGCTACACCTTC.